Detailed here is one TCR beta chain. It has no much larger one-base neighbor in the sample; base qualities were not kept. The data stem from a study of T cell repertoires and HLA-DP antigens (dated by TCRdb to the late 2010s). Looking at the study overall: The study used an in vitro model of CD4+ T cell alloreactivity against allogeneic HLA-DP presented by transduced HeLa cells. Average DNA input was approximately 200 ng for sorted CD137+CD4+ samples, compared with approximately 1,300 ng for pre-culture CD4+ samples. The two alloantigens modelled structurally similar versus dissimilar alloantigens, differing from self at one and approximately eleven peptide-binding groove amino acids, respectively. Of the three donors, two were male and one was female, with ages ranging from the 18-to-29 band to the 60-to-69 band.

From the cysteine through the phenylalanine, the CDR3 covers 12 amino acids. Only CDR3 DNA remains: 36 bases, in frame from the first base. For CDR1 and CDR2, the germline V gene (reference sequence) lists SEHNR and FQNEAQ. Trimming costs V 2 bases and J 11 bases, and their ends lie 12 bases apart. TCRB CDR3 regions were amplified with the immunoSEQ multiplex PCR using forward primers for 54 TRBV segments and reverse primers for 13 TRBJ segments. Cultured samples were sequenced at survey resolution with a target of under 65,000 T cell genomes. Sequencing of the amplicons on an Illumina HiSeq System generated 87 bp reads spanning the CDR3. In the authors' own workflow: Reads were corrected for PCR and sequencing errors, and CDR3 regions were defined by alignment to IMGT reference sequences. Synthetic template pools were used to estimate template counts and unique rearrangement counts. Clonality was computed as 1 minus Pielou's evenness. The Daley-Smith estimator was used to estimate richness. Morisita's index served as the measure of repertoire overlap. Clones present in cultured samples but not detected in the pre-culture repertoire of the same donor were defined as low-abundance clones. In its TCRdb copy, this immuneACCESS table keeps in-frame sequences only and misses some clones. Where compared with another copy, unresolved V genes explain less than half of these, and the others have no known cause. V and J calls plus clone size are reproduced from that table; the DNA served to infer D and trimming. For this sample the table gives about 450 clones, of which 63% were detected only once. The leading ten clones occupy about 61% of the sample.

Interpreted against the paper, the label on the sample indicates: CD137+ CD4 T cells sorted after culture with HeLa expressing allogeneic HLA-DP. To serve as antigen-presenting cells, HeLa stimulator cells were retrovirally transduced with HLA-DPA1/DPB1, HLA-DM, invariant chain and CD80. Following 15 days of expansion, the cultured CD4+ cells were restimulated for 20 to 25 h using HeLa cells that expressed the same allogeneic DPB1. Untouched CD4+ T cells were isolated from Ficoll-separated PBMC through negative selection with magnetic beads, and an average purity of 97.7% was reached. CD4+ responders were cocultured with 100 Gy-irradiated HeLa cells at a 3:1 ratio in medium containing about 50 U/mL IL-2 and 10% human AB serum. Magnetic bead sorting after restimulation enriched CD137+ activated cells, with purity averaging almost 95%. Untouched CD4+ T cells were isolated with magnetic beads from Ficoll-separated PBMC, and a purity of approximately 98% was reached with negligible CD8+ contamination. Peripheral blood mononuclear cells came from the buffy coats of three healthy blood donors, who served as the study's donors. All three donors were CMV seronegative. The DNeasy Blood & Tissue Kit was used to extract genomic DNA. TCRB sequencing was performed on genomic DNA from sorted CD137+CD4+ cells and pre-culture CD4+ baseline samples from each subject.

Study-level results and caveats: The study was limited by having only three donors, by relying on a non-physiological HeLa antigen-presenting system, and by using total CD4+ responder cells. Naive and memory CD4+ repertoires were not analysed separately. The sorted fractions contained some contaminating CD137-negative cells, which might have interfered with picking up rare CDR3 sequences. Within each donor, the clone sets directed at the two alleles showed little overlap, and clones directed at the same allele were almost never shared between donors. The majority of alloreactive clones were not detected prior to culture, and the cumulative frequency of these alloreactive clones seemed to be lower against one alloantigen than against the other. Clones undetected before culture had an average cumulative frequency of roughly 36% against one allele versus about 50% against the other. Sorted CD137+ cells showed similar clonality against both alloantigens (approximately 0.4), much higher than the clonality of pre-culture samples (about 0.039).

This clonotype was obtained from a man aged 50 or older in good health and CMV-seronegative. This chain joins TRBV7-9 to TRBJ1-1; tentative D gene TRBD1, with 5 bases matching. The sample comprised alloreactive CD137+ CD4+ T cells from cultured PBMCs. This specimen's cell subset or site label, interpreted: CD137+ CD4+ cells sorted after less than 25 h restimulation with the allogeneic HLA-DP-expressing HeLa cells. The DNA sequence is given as TGTGCCAGCAGCTTAAGATCAGGGAACGCTTTCTTT. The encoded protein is CASSLRSGNAFF.